These 5 T cell receptor beta chains originate from one sample sequenced in a study of blood T cell repertoires in COVID-19. The table came from immunoSEQ multiplex PCR; TCRdb's copy has only in-frame clones and leaves some out. The sample consists of tens of thousands of clones, 90% of them appearing once. The sequenced material came from peripheral blood. The source of these receptors is a man between 60 and 75 years old with acute or convalescent COVID-19.

This clone was seen only once. The chain uses TRBV6-1 and TRBJ1-3, with 7 bases that match TRBD1. Looked up from germline, CDR1 is MNHNS and CDR2 is SASEGT. The CDR3 is 16 amino acids. After removal of 2 bases from V and 4 bases from J, the junction contained 8 bases not matched to a gene. The CDR3 spells CASSEPWVGQGNTIYF. The CDR3, as DNA: TGTGCCAGCAGTGAACCATGGGTGGGACAGGGAAACACCATATATTTT.

This clone was picked up one time. This chain uses TRBV10-3 with TRBJ1-6; D gene unclear. The germline gives CDR1 ENHRY, CDR2 SYGVKD. Trimming took off 4 bases at V and 8 bases at J, with 18 bases between the two ends. The CDR3 is 16 residues long. The CDR3 DNA follows: TGTGCCATCAGTGTGAGGGCTCGGGGTAGCGATTCACCCCTCCACTTT. Translating gives CAISVRARGSDSPLHF.

The chain has TRBV7-2 and TRBJ1-5, with D tentatively TRBD1 (6 bases). The ends were cut back, 2 bases at V and 3 bases at J, with 8 bases in the middle. This CDR3 region has 14 residues. Germline-derived CDR1 and CDR2 are SGHTA and FQGNSA. As DNA, the CDR3 is TGTGCCAGCAGCTTATGGGACAACAATCAGCCCCAGCATTTT. It encodes CASSLWDNNQPQHF.

CDR3 nucleotides: TGTGCCAGCAGTGATACTCTGGGACACCCGAACACTGAAGCTTTCTTT. It codes for CASSDTLGHPNTEAFF. The chain carries TRBV25-1 and TRBJ1-1, with D possibly TRBD1 on 6 matching bases. Germline lookup yields CDR1 MGHDK and CDR2 SYGVNS. Trimming removed 3 bases at V and 1 base at J, with 15 bases between. The length of the CDR3 is 16 residues.

This chain connects TRBV7-2 to TRBJ2-2; TRBD2 matches at 9 bases. Trimming cost V 5 bases and J 1 base; bases outside gene matches: 2. The CDR3 runs to 15 residues. Germline V gene lookup returns CDR1 SGHTA and CDR2 FQGNSA. CDR3 bases: TGTGCCAGCAGCAATAGCGGGAGGAACACCGGGGAGCTGTTTTTT. As protein: CASSNSGRNTGELFF.